A selection of T cell receptor beta chains follows, all from one sample in a study of blood T cell repertoires in COVID-19. Here immunoSEQ multiplex PCR was the method, and the copy in TCRdb shows in-frame clones only, minus some. The sample includes about 120,000 clones, about 83% seen only once; the top ten take 3.9%. The specimen was peripheral blood. Receptor source: a man in his 60s with acute or convalescent COVID-19. Each CDR3 is given with its conserved first and last residue. A D gene is named only where the DNA matches it firmly. Expanded clones are given a class, and other clones once, few, many or no size at all.

len: 14; v_gene: TRBV6-6; d_gene: TRBD1; abundance: .; j_gene: TRBJ2-7; CDR3aa: CASSATGSPYEQYF; CDR3nt: TGTGCCAGCAGCGCGACAGGGAGTCCCTACGAGCAGTACTTC
len: 15; v_gene: TRBV19; d_gene: .; abundance: .; j_gene: TRBJ2-5; CDR3aa: CASSRIREVGETQYF; CDR3nt: TGTGCCAGTAGTAGAATCAGGGAGGTAGGGGAGACCCAGTACTTC
len: 14; v_gene: TRBV19; d_gene: .; abundance: .; j_gene: TRBJ1-4; CDR3aa: CASSTIATNEKLFF; CDR3nt: TGTGCCAGTAGTACCATTGCAACTAATGAAAAACTGTTTTTT
len: 15; v_gene: TRBV28; d_gene: .; abundance: .; j_gene: TRBJ1-2; CDR3aa: CASSFPEGAGYGYTF; CDR3nt: TGTGCCAGCAGTTTTCCGGAAGGGGCAGGCTATGGCTACACCTTC
len: 15; v_gene: TRBV6-5; d_gene: TRBD2; abundance: few; j_gene: TRBJ2-7; CDR3aa: CASSSSGLAGYEQYF; CDR3nt: TGTGCCAGCAGTTCGTCGGGACTAGCGGGCTACGAGCAGTACTTC
len: 12; v_gene: TRBV6-5; d_gene: .; abundance: .; j_gene: TRBJ2-7; CDR3aa: CASRDQGGEQYF; CDR3nt: TGTGCCAGCAGAGATCAGGGTGGTGAGCAGTACTTC
len: 15; v_gene: TRBV7-9; d_gene: .; abundance: .; j_gene: TRBJ2-7; CDR3aa: CASSFYGGLSYEQYF; CDR3nt: TGTGCCAGCAGCTTTTATGGCGGACTCTCCTACGAGCAGTACTTC
len: 15; v_gene: TRBV5-4; d_gene: .; abundance: once; j_gene: TRBJ2-5; CDR3aa: CASSRLQGPQETQYF; CDR3nt: TGTGCCAGCAGCCGATTACAGGGCCCCCAAGAGACCCAGTACTTC
len: 15; v_gene: TRBV9; d_gene: TRBD1; abundance: .; j_gene: TRBJ2-2; CDR3aa: CASSVEAGGAGELFF; CDR3nt: TGTGCCAGCAGCGTAGAGGCAGGGGGAGCCGGGGAGCTGTTTTTT
len: 16; v_gene: TRBV11-2; d_gene: TRBD2; abundance: .; j_gene: TRBJ2-1; CDR3aa: CASSDLAGATYNEQFF; CDR3nt: TGTGCCAGCTCCGATCTAGCGGGAGCCACATACAATGAGCAGTTCTTC
len: 18; v_gene: TRBV9; d_gene: TRBD2; abundance: .; j_gene: TRBJ2-2; CDR3aa: CASSAQTSGGTNTGELFF; CDR3nt: TGTGCCAGCAGCGCCCAGACTAGCGGGGGGACGAACACCGGGGAGCTGTTTTTT
len: 15; v_gene: TRBV6-5; d_gene: TRBD1; abundance: .; j_gene: TRBJ1-1; CDR3aa: CASSSRGPWDTEAFF; CDR3nt: TGTGCCAGCAGTTCCAGGGGGCCTTGGGACACTGAAGCTTTCTTT
len: 16; v_gene: TRBV28; d_gene: TRBD2; abundance: .; j_gene: TRBJ2-2; CDR3aa: CASILLRTGGAGELFF; CDR3nt: TGTGCCAGCATCCTACTCAGAACGGGAGGGGCCGGGGAGCTGTTTTTT
len: 15; v_gene: TRBV9; d_gene: TRBD1; abundance: .; j_gene: TRBJ2-5; CDR3aa: CASGKTGMVGETQYF; CDR3nt: TGTGCCAGCGGGAAGACAGGGATGGTTGGAGAGACCCAGTACTTC
len: 14; v_gene: TRBV2; d_gene: .; abundance: .; j_gene: TRBJ1-6; CDR3aa: CASSDAQGNSPLHF; CDR3nt: TGTGCCAGCAGCGATGCCCAGGGTAATTCACCCCTCCACTTT
len: 15; v_gene: TRBV7-2; d_gene: TRBD1; abundance: .; j_gene: TRBJ1-1; CDR3aa: CASSPDRDRGREAFF; CDR3nt: TGTGCCAGCAGCCCCGACCGGGACAGGGGGAGGGAAGCTTTCTTT
len: 16; v_gene: TRBV21-1; d_gene: .; abundance: .; j_gene: TRBJ1-5; CDR3aa: CASSNTRPGSNQPQHF; CDR3nt: TGTGCCAGCAGCAATACTCGCCCTGGTAGCAATCAGCCCCAGCATTTT
len: 15; v_gene: TRBV15; d_gene: .; abundance: .; j_gene: TRBJ1-1; CDR3aa: CATSSGGALGAEAFF; CDR3nt: TGTGCCACCAGCAGTGGAGGAGCGCTTGGGGCTGAAGCTTTCTTT
len: 15; v_gene: TRBV9; d_gene: .; abundance: .; j_gene: TRBJ2-6; CDR3aa: CASSRTFSGANVLTF; CDR3nt: TGTGCCAGCAGCCGGACTTTCTCTGGGGCCAACGTCCTGACTTTC
len: 16; v_gene: TRBV28; d_gene: .; abundance: once; j_gene: TRBJ1-5; CDR3aa: CASSLTGGVRNQPQHF; CDR3nt: TGTGCCAGCAGTTTGACGGGGGGAGTAAGGAATCAGCCCCAGCATTTT
len: 13; v_gene: TRBV19; d_gene: TRBD1; abundance: .; j_gene: TRBJ2-7; CDR3aa: CASSGQGGYEQYF; CDR3nt: TGTGCCAGCTCGGGACAGGGAGGCTACGAGCAGTACTTC
len: 15; v_gene: TRBV4-3; d_gene: .; abundance: .; j_gene: TRBJ2-1; CDR3aa: CASSQEAGRRNEQFF; CDR3nt: TGCGCCAGCAGCCAAGAGGCGGGAAGGAGGAATGAGCAGTTCTTC
len: 18; v_gene: TRBV11-3; d_gene: .; abundance: .; j_gene: TRBJ1-3; CDR3aa: CASSQAPGGANSGNTIYF; CDR3nt: TGTGCCAGCAGCCAAGCCCCGGGCGGGGCGAACTCTGGAAACACCATATATTTT
len: 15; v_gene: TRBV2; d_gene: .; abundance: .; j_gene: TRBJ1-4; CDR3aa: CASSEGRQTNEKLFF; CDR3nt: TGTGCCAGCAGTGAAGGTAGACAAACTAATGAAAAACTGTTTTTT
len: 14; v_gene: TRBV6-5; d_gene: .; abundance: .; j_gene: TRBJ1-1; CDR3aa: CASRQRQYSTEAFF; CDR3nt: TGTGCCAGCAGACAGAGACAGTATAGCACTGAAGCTTTCTTT
len: 15; v_gene: TRBV18; d_gene: .; abundance: .; j_gene: TRBJ1-1; CDR3aa: CASSPVMGGRTEAFF; CDR3nt: TGTGCCAGCTCACCTGTTATGGGAGGGAGAACTGAAGCTTTCTTT
len: 14; v_gene: TRBV21-1; d_gene: .; abundance: .; j_gene: TRBJ1-1; CDR3aa: CASSYKTGSTEAFF; CDR3nt: TGTGCCAGCAGCTATAAGACAGGGTCGACTGAAGCTTTCTTT
len: 15; v_gene: TRBV3-1/TRBV3-2; d_gene: TRBD1; abundance: .; j_gene: TRBJ2-3; CDR3aa: CASSHWDSRTDTQYF; CDR3nt: TGTGCCAGCAGCCACTGGGACAGCCGCACAGATACGCAGTATTTT
len: 15; v_gene: TRBV7-2; d_gene: TRBD1; abundance: .; j_gene: TRBJ1-6; CDR3aa: CASSLAIGGNSPLHF; CDR3nt: TGTGCCAGCAGCTTAGCGATAGGGGGCAATTCACCCCTCCACTTT
len: 16; v_gene: TRBV6-6; d_gene: TRBD2; abundance: .; j_gene: TRBJ2-7; CDR3aa: CASSTLSGRVPHEQYF; CDR3nt: TGTGCCAGCAGTACACTTAGCGGGAGGGTCCCCCACGAGCAGTACTTC
len: 14; v_gene: TRBV27; d_gene: TRBD1; abundance: .; j_gene: TRBJ2-1; CDR3aa: CASSPGTGSNEQFF; CDR3nt: TGTGCCAGCAGTCCCGGGACAGGGAGCAATGAGCAGTTCTTC
len: 17; v_gene: TRBV28; d_gene: TRBD2; abundance: .; j_gene: TRBJ2-1; CDR3aa: CASSSLYGTSGYNEQFF; CDR3nt: TGTGCCAGCAGCTCCCTATACGGGACTAGCGGTTACAATGAGCAGTTCTTC
len: 13; v_gene: TRBV10-3; d_gene: .; abundance: .; j_gene: TRBJ1-1; CDR3aa: CASTGGLDTEAFF; CDR3nt: TGTGCCAGCACGGGGGGGTTGGACACTGAAGCTTTCTTT
len: 14; v_gene: TRBV3-1/TRBV3-2; d_gene: TRBD2; abundance: .; j_gene: TRBJ2-7; CDR3aa: CASTPRGGGYEQYF; CDR3nt: TGTGCCAGCACCCCGCGCGGGGGTGGCTACGAGCAGTACTTC
len: 15; v_gene: TRBV10-2; d_gene: TRBD2; abundance: .; j_gene: TRBJ2-1; CDR3aa: CASSVFAGEVNEQFF; CDR3nt: TGCGCCAGCAGTGTATTCGCGGGAGAAGTCAATGAGCAGTTCTTC
len: 14; v_gene: TRBV4-3; d_gene: TRBD1; abundance: .; j_gene: TRBJ1-1; CDR3aa: CASSHRTGNTEAFF; CDR3nt: TGCGCCAGCAGCCACCGGACAGGGAACACTGAAGCTTTCTTT
len: 17; v_gene: TRBV15; d_gene: TRBD2; abundance: .; j_gene: TRBJ2-1; CDR3aa: CATSRDLSGRAVNEQFF; CDR3nt: TGTGCCACCAGCAGAGACCTTAGCGGGAGGGCCGTCAATGAGCAGTTCTTC
len: 13; v_gene: TRBV7-9; d_gene: .; abundance: few; j_gene: TRBJ1-2; CDR3aa: CASSLTQVDGYTF; CDR3nt: TGTGCCAGCAGCTTAACGCAGGTCGATGGCTACACCTTC
len: 13; v_gene: TRBV19; d_gene: .; abundance: .; j_gene: TRBJ2-3; CDR3aa: CASSVRRTDTQYF; CDR3nt: TGTGCCAGTAGTGTGAGGCGCACAGATACGCAGTATTTT
len: 15; v_gene: TRBV6-4; d_gene: .; abundance: once; j_gene: TRBJ2-7; CDR3aa: CASSVAPSETYEQYF; CDR3nt: TGTGCCAGCAGTGTAGCCCCTAGCGAGACCTACGAGCAGTACTTC
len: 14; v_gene: TRBV10-3; d_gene: TRBD1; abundance: .; j_gene: TRBJ1-5; CDR3aa: CAISRTGGDQPQHF; CDR3nt: TGTGCCATCAGTCGGACAGGGGGCGATCAGCCCCAGCATTTT
len: 16; v_gene: TRBV28; d_gene: .; abundance: .; j_gene: TRBJ2-5; CDR3aa: CASSYVDSGDQETQYF; CDR3nt: TGTGCCAGCAGCTACGTCGACAGTGGGGATCAAGAGACCCAGTACTTC
len: 14; v_gene: TRBV4-1; d_gene: .; abundance: few; j_gene: TRBJ1-1; CDR3aa: CASSQPLGGTEAFF; CDR3nt: TGCGCCAGCAGCCAGCCCCTAGGGGGAACTGAAGCTTTCTTT
len: 15; v_gene: TRBV29-1; d_gene: TRBD2; abundance: .; j_gene: TRBJ2-1; CDR3aa: CSVGALAGDPAEQFF; CDR3nt: TGCAGCGTTGGTGCCCTAGCGGGAGACCCGGCGGAGCAGTTCTTC
len: 14; v_gene: TRBV28; d_gene: .; abundance: .; j_gene: TRBJ2-7; CDR3aa: CASSFAGSSYEQYF; CDR3nt: TGTGCCAGCAGTTTCGCGGGAAGCTCCTACGAGCAGTACTTC
len: 12; v_gene: TRBV12-3/TRBV12-4; d_gene: .; abundance: .; j_gene: TRBJ2-5; CDR3aa: CASSLTLTTQYF; CDR3nt: TGTGCCAGCAGTTTAACTCTAACGACCCAGTACTTC
len: 17; v_gene: TRBV6-2/TRBV6-3; d_gene: TRBD2; abundance: .; j_gene: TRBJ2-3; CDR3aa: CASSYSLAGGPTDTQYF; CDR3nt: TGTGCCAGCAGTTACTCCCTAGCGGGAGGGCCTACAGATACGCAGTATTTT
len: 15; v_gene: TRBV9; d_gene: .; abundance: .; j_gene: TRBJ2-7; CDR3aa: CASSPNPSVPYEQYF; CDR3nt: TGTGCCAGCAGCCCGAATCCTAGCGTCCCCTACGAGCAGTACTTC
len: 15; v_gene: TRBV5-4; d_gene: TRBD2; abundance: .; j_gene: TRBJ2-7; CDR3aa: CASSLVGTSFNEQYF; CDR3nt: TGTGCCAGCAGCTTGGTTGGGACTAGCTTCAACGAGCAGTACTTC
len: 15; v_gene: TRBV10-3; d_gene: TRBD1; abundance: .; j_gene: TRBJ2-1; CDR3aa: CAIGDRGGIYNEQFF; CDR3nt: TGTGCCATCGGGGACAGGGGAGGAATCTACAATGAGCAGTTCTTC
len: 16; v_gene: TRBV19; d_gene: TRBD2; abundance: .; j_gene: TRBJ2-7; CDR3aa: CASSMGSGSMPYEQYF; CDR3nt: TGTGCCAGTAGTATGGGTAGCGGGAGTATGCCCTACGAGCAGTACTTC
len: 14; v_gene: TRBV19; d_gene: .; abundance: few; j_gene: TRBJ2-2; CDR3aa: CASKPQADTGELFF; CDR3nt: TGTGCCAGTAAGCCGCAGGCAGACACCGGGGAGCTGTTTTTT
len: 14; v_gene: TRBV5-1; d_gene: TRBD1; abundance: .; j_gene: TRBJ2-3; CDR3aa: CASSQTGGTDTQYF; CDR3nt: TGCGCCAGCAGCCAGACAGGGGGCACAGATACGCAGTATTTT
len: 11; v_gene: TRBV28; d_gene: TRBD2; abundance: .; j_gene: TRBJ2-7; CDR3aa: CASSSGRGMNF; CDR3nt: TGTGCCAGCAGTTCCGGGAGGGGGATGAACTTC
len: 16; v_gene: TRBV18; d_gene: TRBD1; abundance: few; j_gene: TRBJ1-5; CDR3aa: CASSKPDRGSNQPQHF; CDR3nt: TGTGCCAGCTCAAAACCGGACAGGGGTAGCAATCAGCCCCAGCATTTT
len: 17; v_gene: TRBV3-1/TRBV3-2; d_gene: .; abundance: .; j_gene: TRBJ2-6; CDR3aa: CASSQGYRPSGANVLTF; CDR3nt: TGTGCCAGCAGCCAAGGGTACAGGCCGAGCGGGGCCAACGTCCTGACTTTC
len: 14; v_gene: TRBV7-9; d_gene: .; abundance: .; j_gene: TRBJ2-5; CDR3aa: CASSGTGAHETQYF; CDR3nt: TGTGCCAGCAGCGGAACGGGAGCTCACGAGACCCAGTACTTC
len: 17; v_gene: TRBV10-3; d_gene: .; abundance: .; j_gene: TRBJ2-2; CDR3aa: CAISWSSGRGNTGELFF; CDR3nt: TGTGCCATCAGTTGGAGTAGCGGTCGGGGGAACACCGGGGAGCTGTTTTTT